Listed below are T cell receptor beta chains from one sample, sequenced in a study of blood T cell repertoires in COVID-19. TCRdb's copy holds only in-frame clones and misses some; the assay was immunoSEQ multiplex PCR. The sample has almost 350,000 clones; about nine tenths are singletons. The sample comprised PBMCs or T cells enriched from blood (not recorded which). The receptors derive from a woman aged 25-40 years who had been exposed to COVID-19. CDR3s include the opening cysteine and the closing phenylalanine or tryptophan. Fields, in order: J gene, V gene, D gene, clone size, CDR3 protein, CDR3 DNA. D genes are given only for firm matches. Only some rows state a clone size, as once, few, many or a class for expanded clones.

J: TRBJ2-3
V: TRBV6-4
D: TRBD2
size: NA
CDR3: CASSDSTGGDTQYF
DNA: TGTGCCAGCAGTGACAGCACGGGAGGGGATACGCAGTATTTT

J: TRBJ2-7
V: TRBV12-5
D: TRBD2
size: NA
CDR3: CASGFLAGGPGEQYF
DNA: TGTGCTAGTGGTTTCCTAGCGGGAGGGCCGGGAGAGCAGTACTTC

J: TRBJ2-5
V: TRBV7-8
D: TRBD1
size: NA
CDR3: CASSSPTGAETQYF
DNA: TGTGCCAGCAGCTCACCGACAGGGGCGGAGACCCAGTACTTC

J: TRBJ2-7
V: TRBV9
D: TRBD2
size: NA
CDR3: CASSASSGPASEQYF
DNA: TGTGCCAGCAGCGCTTCTAGCGGCCCGGCTAGCGAGCAGTACTTC

J: TRBJ1-2
V: TRBV12-3/TRBV12-4
D: NA
size: NA
CDR3: CASSLQGPYGYTF
DNA: TGTGCCAGCAGTTTACAGGGGCCCTATGGCTACACCTTC

J: TRBJ2-2
V: TRBV5-1
D: NA
size: NA
CDR3: CASSLGQRGTGELFF
DNA: TGCGCCAGCAGCTTGGGACAGAGGGGGACCGGGGAGCTGTTTTTT

J: TRBJ2-3
V: TRBV9
D: NA
size: NA
CDR3: CASSLDPESTDTQYF
DNA: TGTGCCAGCAGCCTCGACCCGGAGAGCACAGATACGCAGTATTTT

J: TRBJ1-4
V: TRBV4-2
D: NA
size: NA
CDR3: CASSRPAGKVVGAEGEKLFF
DNA: TGTGCCAGCAGCCGCCCCGCGGGGAAGGTGGTAGGCGCAGAGGGCGAAAAACTGTTTTTT

J: TRBJ2-7
V: TRBV28
D: NA
size: once
CDR3: CASSLQGVGSSYEQYF
DNA: TGTGCCAGCAGTTTACAGGGTGTCGGGAGTTCCTACGAGCAGTACTTC

J: TRBJ1-5
V: TRBV5-6
D: NA
size: NA
CDR3: CASSPGRGGQPQHF
DNA: TGTGCCAGCAGCCCGGGGAGGGGCGGTCAGCCCCAGCATTTT

J: TRBJ2-7
V: TRBV15
D: TRBD2
size: NA
CDR3: CATSRGLAGDYEQYF
DNA: TGTGCCACCAGCAGAGGTCTAGCGGGAGACTACGAGCAGTACTTC

J: TRBJ2-1
V: TRBV10-1
D: TRBD1
size: few
CDR3: CASSRDRDYNEQFF
DNA: TGCGCCAGCTCCAGGGACAGGGATTATAATGAGCAGTTCTTC

J: TRBJ2-7
V: TRBV2
D: TRBD2
size: NA
CDR3: CASSGTSGSSYEQYF
DNA: TGTGCCAGCAGTGGGACTAGCGGGAGCTCCTACGAGCAGTACTTC

J: TRBJ2-7
V: TRBV19
D: TRBD2
size: NA
CDR3: CASSMHRASGRALVDEQYF
DNA: TGTGCCAGTAGTATGCACCGGGCTAGCGGAAGGGCGTTGGTTGACGAGCAGTACTTC

J: TRBJ2-3
V: TRBV12-3/TRBV12-4
D: NA
size: NA
CDR3: CASSFYSDTQYF
DNA: TGTGCCAGCAGTTTCTACTCAGATACGCAGTATTTT

J: TRBJ2-1
V: TRBV7-6
D: TRBD2
size: NA
CDR3: CASSARGGDEQFF
DNA: TGTGCCAGCAGCGCCCGGGGGGGCGATGAGCAGTTCTTC

J: TRBJ1-2
V: TRBV3-1/TRBV3-2
D: NA
size: NA
CDR3: CASSPQLLLNYGYTF
DNA: TGTGCCAGCAGCCCCCAATTACTACTTAACTATGGCTACACCTTC

J: TRBJ2-7
V: TRBV29-1
D: TRBD2
size: NA
CDR3: CSVGTSGSYEQYF
DNA: TGCAGCGTTGGGACTAGCGGATCCTACGAGCAGTACTTC

J: TRBJ2-3
V: TRBV19
D: NA
size: NA
CDR3: CASSILQGPTDTQYF
DNA: TGTGCCAGTAGTATCCTACAGGGCCCCACAGATACGCAGTATTTT

J: TRBJ1-4
V: TRBV4-1
D: TRBD1
size: NA
CDR3: CASSHPHSRDRGFEKLFF
DNA: TGCGCCAGCAGCCATCCTCACAGCCGGGACAGGGGATTTGAAAAACTGTTTTTT

J: TRBJ2-5
V: TRBV5-4
D: NA
size: NA
CDR3: CASSQGLDRRRETQYF
DNA: TGTGCCAGCAGCCAGGGATTAGATCGGCGGCGGGAGACCCAGTACTTC

J: TRBJ1-3
V: TRBV5-1
D: TRBD1
size: NA
CDR3: CASSDQGASGNTIYF
DNA: TGCGCCAGCAGCGATCAGGGGGCTTCGGGAAACACCATATATTTT

J: TRBJ2-3
V: TRBV5-4
D: TRBD2
size: NA
CDR3: CASSFGTSGRTDTQYF
DNA: TGTGCCAGCAGCTTCGGTACTAGCGGGAGGACAGATACGCAGTATTTT

J: TRBJ2-1
V: TRBV5-1
D: TRBD2
size: NA
CDR3: CASSLVGGVPYNEQFF
DNA: TGCGCCAGCAGCTTGGTGGGGGGGGTCCCCTACAATGAGCAGTTCTTC

J: TRBJ1-6
V: TRBV14
D: NA
size: NA
CDR3: CASSQSGNSPLHF
DNA: TGTGCCAGCAGCCAATCAGGGAATTCACCCCTCCACTTT

J: TRBJ1-3
V: TRBV19
D: TRBD1
size: NA
CDR3: CASSRQGLATSGNTIYF
DNA: TGTGCCAGTAGCCGACAGGGACTCGCGACTTCTGGAAACACCATATATTTT

J: TRBJ1-1
V: TRBV27
D: TRBD1
size: once
CDR3: CASSLSDRGRNTEAFF
DNA: TGTGCCAGCAGTTTATCTGACAGGGGGAGGAACACTGAAGCTTTCTTT

J: TRBJ2-5
V: TRBV14
D: TRBD2
size: once
CDR3: CASSQERGAGGGETQYF
DNA: TGTGCCAGCAGCCAAGAGCGCGGCGCGGGAGGGGGGGAGACCCAGTACTTC

J: TRBJ1-6
V: TRBV28
D: NA
size: NA
CDR3: CASKGGLNLRTYNSPLHF
DNA: TGTGCCAGCAAAGGAGGCCTGAACTTGAGGACCTATAATTCACCCCTCCACTTT

J: TRBJ2-3
V: TRBV29-1
D: TRBD1
size: NA
CDR3: CSVTPDRGTDTQYF
DNA: TGCAGCGTCACCCCCGACAGGGGCACAGATACGCAGTATTTT

J: TRBJ2-1
V: TRBV9
D: TRBD2
size: NA
CDR3: CASSVGLAGGWYNEQFF
DNA: TGTGCCAGCAGCGTAGGGCTAGCGGGAGGGTGGTACAATGAGCAGTTCTTC

J: TRBJ1-5
V: TRBV4-1
D: NA
size: NA
CDR3: CASSLSGRSNQPQHF
DNA: TGCGCCAGCAGCTTATCAGGGCGTAGCAATCAGCCCCAGCATTTT

J: TRBJ2-7
V: TRBV5-1
D: TRBD2
size: NA
CDR3: CASSLGAGATYEQYF
DNA: TGCGCCAGCAGCCTTGGGGCGGGAGCTACCTACGAGCAGTACTTC

J: TRBJ2-5
V: TRBV7-8
D: NA
size: once
CDR3: CASSFGLPRETQYF
DNA: TGTGCCAGCAGCTTCGGACTACCCCGGGAGACCCAGTACTTC

J: TRBJ2-1
V: TRBV19
D: NA
size: few
CDR3: CASNFGSSYNEQFF
DNA: TGTGCCAGTAACTTCGGGAGCTCCTACAATGAGCAGTTCTTC

J: TRBJ2-1
V: TRBV4-2
D: NA
size: NA
CDR3: CASSQDWDLDNEQFF
DNA: TGTGCCAGCAGCCAAGATTGGGACTTGGACAATGAGCAGTTCTTC

J: TRBJ2-3
V: TRBV19
D: NA
size: NA
CDR3: CASSIRGKHATDTQYF
DNA: TGTGCCAGTAGTATTCGCGGCAAACACGCCACAGATACGCAGTATTTT

J: TRBJ2-7
V: TRBV19
D: NA
size: NA
CDR3: CASSWGPREEQYF
DNA: TGTGCCAGTAGTTGGGGCCCCCGGGAGGAGCAGTACTTC

J: TRBJ1-3
V: TRBV2
D: TRBD1
size: NA
CDR3: CASSGQGVSGNTIYF
DNA: TGTGCCAGCAGTGGACAGGGCGTCTCTGGAAACACCATATATTTT

J: TRBJ2-1
V: TRBV9
D: TRBD1
size: NA
CDR3: CASSLRTGMNEQFF
DNA: TGTGCCAGCAGCTTAAGGACAGGGATGAATGAGCAGTTCTTC

J: TRBJ1-4
V: TRBV2
D: NA
size: many
CDR3: CASSDGAGGGTNEKLFF
DNA: TGTGCCAGCTCCGATGGGGCAGGCGGAGGGACTAATGAAAAACTGTTTTTT